The 18 T cell receptor beta chains below come from one sample, sequenced in a study of cytomegalovirus exposure and HLA in healthy donors. The PCR employed 60 Vbeta primers together with 13 Jbeta primers. The table came from immunoSEQ multiplex PCR; TCRdb's copy has only in-frame clones and leaves some out. In all, the sample yields approximately 38,000 clones. Sequenced sample: PBMCs. The source is a man aged 35 to 55 in good health and CMV-seropositive.

This rearrangement joins TRBV7-2 to TRBJ2-1, with TRBD1 matching 9 bases. Trimming removed 5 bases from V and 8 bases from J; junction bases left unmatched: 13. Looked up from germline, CDR1 is SGHTA and CDR2 is FQGNSA. This CDR3 has 16 residues. CDR3 amino acids: CASSLTIRDRAYEQFF. DNA of the CDR3: TGTGCCAGCAGCCTTACAATCCGGGACAGGGCCTATGAGCAGTTCTTC.

This chain uses TRBV12-5 with TRBJ2-7, with 7 bases lining up with TRBD1. The CDR3 runs 13 residues. Germline trimming cut 7 bases from V and 4 bases from J; bases unmatched to any gene: 7. CDR1 and CDR2 from the germline V gene are LGHNT and FRNRAP. The CDR3 bases are TGTGCTAGTGCGCTGGACAGGACGTACGAGCAGTACTTC. Translation gives CASALDRTYEQYF.

The rearrangement joins TRBV5-1 to TRBJ2-7; the D gene is possibly TRBD2 (5 bases). V lost 3 bases to trimming and J lost 2 bases, with 15 bases between them. CDR1 is SGHRS and CDR2 is YFSETQ in the germline V gene. The CDR3 runs to 15 residues. The CDR3 here is CASSSQSGKAYEQYF. In nucleotides, the CDR3 is TGCGCCAGCAGCTCCCAATCCGGGAAGGCCTACGAGCAGTACTTC.

The chain links TRBV5-1 to TRBJ2-3; D is perhaps TRBD2 (5 bases). V was clipped by 5 bases and J by 0 bases, with 10 bases between them. The CDR3 loop spans 14 amino acids. Germline CDR1 is SGHRS and CDR2 is YFSETQ. This CDR3 is CASSIGESTDTQYF. The DNA for the CDR3 is TGCGCCAGCAGTATCGGGGAGAGCACAGATACGCAGTATTTT.

The genes are TRBV19 and TRBJ2-7; 8 nucleotides match TRBD1. Looked up from germline, CDR1 is LNHDA and CDR2 is SQIVND (reference sequence). Losses at the gene ends were 1 base for V and 3 bases for J; bases not matched to a gene: 2. This CDR3 spans 14 amino acids. The CDR3 DNA is TGTGCCAGTAGTATAGGTGGACAGGGCTACGAGCAGTACTTC. Amino acid sequence: CASSIGGQGYEQYF.

The chain couples TRBV5-4 to TRBJ2-1, with TRBD2 matching over 11 bases. CDR1 and CDR2 from the germline V gene are SGHNT and YYREEE (reference sequence). The CDR3 extends over 16 amino acids. The V segment lost 4 bases and the J segment 9 bases; nucleotides outside the gene matches: 12. DNA for the CDR3: TGTGCCAGCAGCCCCCCGGGAGGTAGCGGGAGGGCTGAGCAGTTCTTC. It codes for CASSPPGGSGRAEQFF.

The rearrangement links TRBV15 to TRBJ2-7; 7 bases are a match to TRBD2. Germline values: CDR1 LNHNV, CDR2 YYDKDF (reference sequence). V lost 1 base and J lost 7; bases outside the gene matches: 7. The length of the CDR3 is 14 residues. This CDR3 is CATSRGAGAEEQYF. The CDR3 DNA sequence: TGTGCCACCAGCAGAGGTGCGGGAGCGGAGGAGCAGTACTTC.

The V and J genes are TRBV5-8 and TRBJ2-7; TRBD1 aligns across 9 bases. There are 14 residues in the CDR3. The germline V gene encodes CDR1 SGHTS and CDR2 YDEGEE. With V trimmed by 4 bases and J by 6 bases, 8 bases remained unmatched. CDR3 nucleotides: TGTGCCAGCAGCGTGTTACAGGGGGCTGGCGAGCAGTACTTC. This translates into CASSVLQGAGEQYF.

This chain uses TRBV5-1 with TRBJ2-7; tentatively, D is TRBD1 (5 bases). The CDR3 totals 14 residues. The V end was cut by 0 bases, the J end by 5 bases, with 12 bases between. CDR1 SGHRS and CDR2 YFSETQ come from the germline V gene. The CDR3 loop is CASSLAVGANEQYF. The CDR3 DNA reads as TGCGCCAGCAGCTTGGCGGTAGGGGCCAACGAGCAGTACTTC.

The rearrangement joins TRBV12-5 to TRBJ1-4, with TRBD1 matching 8 bases. In germline, CDR1 is LGHNT, CDR2 FRNRAP. The V and J ends lost 6 bases and 4 bases, in that order; junction bases with no gene match: 7. The CDR3 contains 15 residues. Here the CDR3 reads CASGRPTGVNEKLFF. DNA for the CDR3: TGTGCTAGTGGCCGGCCGACAGGGGTTAATGAAAAACTGTTTTTT.

The rearrangement joins TRBV11-1 to TRBJ2-7, with 7 bases identical to TRBD1. Germline V gene sequence: CDR1 SGHAT, CDR2 FQDESV (reference sequence). The CDR3 length is 13 residues. V shed 4 bases, J shed 7 bases, and the junction held 7 bases outside the gene matches. The CDR3 DNA follows: TGTGCCAGCAGCTATAGGACAGGCCCAGAGCAGTACTTC. Its protein is CASSYRTGPEQYF.

The rearrangement links TRBV21-1 to TRBJ2-7; no DNA check was done on the table's D call, TRBD1. TRBV21-1 is flagged as a pseudogene. This CDR3 spans 12 amino acids. CDR3 amino acids: CASRTVYYEQYF. CDR3 nucleotide sequence: TGTGCCAGCAGAACAGTATACTACGAGCAGTACTTC.

The chain combines TRBV7-6 with TRBJ2-7; TRBD1 matches 8 bases. In germline, CDR1 is SGHVS, CDR2 FNYEAQ. The junction had 10 bases not matched to a gene; V was cut back by 5 bases and J by 7 bases. The CDR3 length is 14 residues. CDR3: CASSPRTGSAEQYF. The DNA for the CDR3 is TGTGCCAGCAGCCCAAGGACAGGGAGTGCGGAGCAGTACTTC.

The gene calls are TRBV6-5 and TRBJ2-7, with 8 bases fitting TRBD1. The J segment lost 4 bases and the V segment lost 0 bases, leaving 8 bases of the junction unmatched. Germline V gene lookup returns CDR1 MNHEY and CDR2 SVGAGI. The CDR3 has 16 residues. Here the CDR3 reads CASSYSPQGALYEQYF. The CDR3 DNA follows: TGTGCCAGCAGTTACTCTCCCCAGGGGGCGCTTTACGAGCAGTACTTC.

V gene TRBV4-3 combines with J gene TRBJ2-1; 9 bases map to TRBD2. With V trimmed by 1 base and J by 6 bases, 4 bases remained unmatched. Per germline, CDR1 LGHNA and CDR2 YSLEER. The CDR3 has 15 residues. CDR3 residues: CASSQGTSVSNEQFF. CDR3 DNA: TGCGCCAGCAGCCAAGGGACTAGCGTCTCCAATGAGCAGTTCTTC.

The chain employs TRBV5-4 and TRBJ2-5; 7 bases agree with TRBD2. Trimming took 4 bases from V and 4 from J; bases not matched to a gene: 4. Germline assignment: CDR1 SGHNT and CDR2 YYREEE (reference sequence). CDR3 size: 13 residues. CDR3 region: CASSLTSLETQYF. CDR3 bases: TGTGCCAGCAGCCTGACTAGCCTAGAGACCCAGTACTTC.

This chain connects TRBV5-4 to TRBJ1-3; tentative D call: TRBD1 (5 bases). Germline V gives CDR1 SGHNT, CDR2 YYREEE (reference sequence). The CDR3 length is 17 residues. The V end lost 3 bases, the J end lost 4 bases, and 20 bases lay between the germline ends. CDR3 coding DNA: TGTGCCAGCAGCTCTGGGTCAGGGACTCTAACGGGAAACACCATATATTTT. Translation gives CASSSGSGTLTGNTIYF.

The genes are TRBV4-3 and TRBJ1-2; 8 nucleotides agree with TRBD1. In germline, CDR1 is LGHNA, CDR2 YSLEER. The CDR3 runs 14 residues. The V gene end was trimmed by 1 base and the J gene end by 4 bases; junction bases not matched to a gene: 2. CDR3 DNA: TGCGCCAGCAGCCAAGCGACAGGGGCCTATGGCTACACCTTC. It translates to CASSQATGAYGYTF.